This TCR beta chain is from a study of shared clonotypes between healthy human individuals (TCRdb year 2020). About the full investigation: The cohort included a few men and a couple of women between 18 and 49 years of age. For each donor, CD4 naive and CD4 memory were each given three plates, CD8 naive was given two plates, and CD8 memory was given one plate. The study deeply sequenced blood TCR repertoires of about 5 healthy adults to estimate repertoire size and the extent of clonotype sharing between individuals. To increase sequencing depth and limit assay-specific biases, different laboratories used diverse techniques to prepare libraries and sequence TCR repertoires. Leukapheresis yielded between about 0.85 and 10 billion PBMCs per donor. The full study reports these points: Naive subsets generally had larger estimated clonotype richness than memory subsets did. Pairwise subsampling indicated that sequencing depth was expected to affect the degree of clonotype sharing among donors. Sharing across a few donors was observed for about 5% of naive CD4, over 3% of naive CD8, 2.3% of memory CD4, and around 0.44% of memory CD8 clonotypes. Clonotypes shared by all four sorted-subset donors showed higher generation probabilities than non-shared clonotypes. Incomplete sequencing was indicated by rarefaction of sorted-subset datasets, despite the large sequencing depth. Only blood was sampled, and tissue TCR repertoires likely differ from those in blood. The genetic and exposure-history diversity represented was limited by the small number of donors.

This clone was observed a handful of times. Its antigen is unknown. No quality values exist for individual bases; no much larger clone is one base distant. Including the terminal cysteine and phenylalanine, the CDR3 comprises 13 residues. The DNA shown is the 39-base CDR3, in frame from base 1. The junction carries 12 bases between V and J, which are trimmed by 5 bases and 10 bases respectively. From the germline V gene (reference sequence), CDR1 is PRHDT and CDR2 is FYEKMQ. TCR CDR3 regions were amplified from genomic DNA by multiplex PCR using the deep immunoSEQ assay. Extracted genomic DNA from each cell subset was spread evenly across all wells of several immunoSEQ 96-well plates, with each plate serving as a replicate. For sorted subsets, each replicate PCR was loaded with around 200 ng genomic DNA, equivalent to 25,000 to 35,000 T cell genomes. Purified libraries were quantified with a Qubit 3.0 fluorometer, sized on a Bioanalyzer 2100, and re-quantified with the KAPA Library Quantification kit. A separate single-read 150-cycle Illumina NextSeq 550 flow cell was used to sequence each immunoSEQ 96-well plate. Concerning the study's data processing: Because the immunoSEQ output held only junctional sequences and lacked quality scores, the filtering could not match the filtering applied to full-length reads. To assign V/J genes and CDR3, sequences were annotated against IMGT germline references using PyIR, a Python wrapper for IgBLAST v1.9. Reads were filtered out if the reads had weak V/J assignments (E-value above 1e-6), no CDR3, stop codons, out-of-frame junctions, or ambiguous translated residues. V3J clonotypes were defined as sequences sharing an identical inferred V gene, J gene, and CDR3 amino acid sequence. Percentage overlap between repertoires was calculated by dividing the number of shared unique clonotypes by the size of the smaller repertoire. Repertoire richness was assessed with RTK rarefaction, the Chao1 estimator, and Recon v2.1 estimates of unobserved clonotypes. Generation probabilities were computed with OLGA for all TCRbeta clonotypes obtained by the gDNA method from a handful of donors. Not all clones reach the TCRdb copy of this immuneACCESS table, which keeps in-frame sequences only. Checked studies attribute under half of the gap to unresolved V genes and leave the rest unexplained. Clone size and V and J calls were adopted from that table, with D and trimming inferred from the DNA. This sample comprises about 1,900,000 clones, about 95% of them detected only once. The ten largest clones represent roughly 1% of the sample.

CD8 naive samples were obtained by positive selection for CCR7 among CD45RO-negative cells, yielding a CD45RA+CCR7+ population from which TemRA cells were excluded. Donors were healthy HIV-negative adults with no recently reported acute infections or vaccinations. Every donor was a Caucasian adult living in Nashville, Tennessee, USA. Blood was collected by leukapheresis, and PBMCs were isolated by Ficoll-Histopaque density gradient centrifugation and then cryopreserved in liquid nitrogen vapor phase. Analytical flow cytometry was used to check the purity and quantity of every magnetically sorted T cell population. Each sorted fraction had its genomic DNA isolated and then quantified by UV absorbance on a Nanodrop 2000c.

This TCR was sampled from a man younger than 30 in good health. Specimen: naive CD8+ T cells sorted from blood. The label giving this sample's cell subset or site can be read as: CD45RA+CCR7+. The chain is assembled from TRBV13 and TRBJ1-6; no D gene call is confident. The base sequence is TGTGCCAGCAGCATCCTTGGGGAATCACCCCTCCACTTT. Its protein product is CASSILGESPLHF.